This TCR beta chain was documented in a study of blood T cells in healthy people across ages. Sample-barcoded 5' priming and a J-beta primer mix drove a second PCR of about 6 to 12 cycles. Carrying 12 random nucleotides, a template-switch adaptor labeled each individual cDNA molecule. TCRdb passed the 5' RACE reads through MiXCR, listing each CDR3 protein once. In the table there are over a million distinct CDR3 sequences, approximately 42% of which are singletons. Donors each provided around 10 milliliters of peripheral blood. The CDR3 runs 14 residues. Between the trimmed V and J ends, which lost 2 bases and 5 bases, there was a span of 16 bases. The germline V gene has CDR1 SQVTM and CDR2 ANQGSEA.

Material for sequencing was blood. This chain uses TRBV29-1 with TRBJ2-7; weak D call: TRBD1 (6 bases). The origin of this receptor is a woman under 30 in good health. The CDR3 here is CSVESPTGRNEQYF. CDR3 in DNA: TGCAGCGTTGAAAGCCCGACAGGTCGGAACGAGCAGTACTTC.